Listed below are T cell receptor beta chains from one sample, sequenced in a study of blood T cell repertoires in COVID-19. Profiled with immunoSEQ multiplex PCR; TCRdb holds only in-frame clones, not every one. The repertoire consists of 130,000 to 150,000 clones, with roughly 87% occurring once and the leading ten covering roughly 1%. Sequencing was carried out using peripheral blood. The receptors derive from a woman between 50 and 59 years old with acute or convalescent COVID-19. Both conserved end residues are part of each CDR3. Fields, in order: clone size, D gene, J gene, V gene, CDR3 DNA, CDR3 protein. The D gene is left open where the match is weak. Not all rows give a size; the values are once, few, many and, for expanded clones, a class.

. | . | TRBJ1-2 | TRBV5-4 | TGTGCCAGCAGCCCTACTCCAGGTGCCCTCTACACCTTC | CASSPTPGALYTF
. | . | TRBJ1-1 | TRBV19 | TGTGCCAGTAGTATGTGGGCCCTTTGGGCCGCTGAAGCTTTCTTT | CASSMWALWAAEAFF
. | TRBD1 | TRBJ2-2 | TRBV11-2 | TGTGCCAGCAGCCAAACAGGGGGCTTCTTTCCGAACACCGGGGAGCTGTTTTTT | CASSQTGGFFPNTGELFF
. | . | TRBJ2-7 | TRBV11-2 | TGTGCCAGCAGCTCCGGTGGTCAGGGCCGCTACGAGCAGTACTTC | CASSSGGQGRYEQYF
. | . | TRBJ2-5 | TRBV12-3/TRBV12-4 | TGTGCCAGCAGGGCAGAAGAGACCCAGTACTTC | CASRAEETQYF
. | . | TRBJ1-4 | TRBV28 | TGTGCCAGCCAACCTGGGCTTAATGAAAAACTGTTTTTT | CASQPGLNEKLFF
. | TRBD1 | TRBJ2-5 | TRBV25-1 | TGTGCCAGCAGTGGTCGACAGGGTCCCCAGTACTTC | CASSGRQGPQYF
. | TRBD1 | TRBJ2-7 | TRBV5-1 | TGCGCCAGCAGCTTGGCCTCAGGACAGGTCTACGAGCAGTACTTC | CASSLASGQVYEQYF
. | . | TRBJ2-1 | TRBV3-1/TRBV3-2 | TGTGCCAGCAGCCGAACCGGACACGTTACCCAGTTCTTC | CASSRTGHVTQFF
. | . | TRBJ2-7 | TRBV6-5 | TGTGCCAGCAGTTACTCCGAGGTGGCCGACGAGCAGTACTTC | CASSYSEVADEQYF
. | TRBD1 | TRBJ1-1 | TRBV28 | TGTGCCAGCAGTTTAGGGGACAGGGCGACTGAAGCTTTCTTT | CASSLGDRATEAFF
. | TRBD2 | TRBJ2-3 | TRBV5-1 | TGCGCCAGCAGCTTGACTAGCGGGCTCACAGATACGCAGTATTTT | CASSLTSGLTDTQYF
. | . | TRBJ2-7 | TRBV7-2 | TGTGCCAGCAGCCTCGCCGGACAGCCATCCTACGAGCAGTACTTC | CASSLAGQPSYEQYF
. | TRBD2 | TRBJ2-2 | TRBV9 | TGTGCCAGCAGCGTAGCTACCGGGACTAGAGGGAACACCGGGGAGCTGTTTTTT | CASSVATGTRGNTGELFF
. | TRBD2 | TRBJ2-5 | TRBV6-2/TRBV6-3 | TGTGCCAGCAGTTCTCCGGGACTAGCGCATCAAGAGACCCAGTACTTC | CASSSPGLAHQETQYF
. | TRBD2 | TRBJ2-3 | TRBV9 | TGTGCCAGCAAACCTAGCGGATCAATCACAGATACGCAGTATTTT | CASKPSGSITDTQYF
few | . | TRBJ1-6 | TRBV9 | TGTGCCAGCAGCGTAGGGACCGGGGGGAATTCAGGTTCACCCCTCCACTTT | CASSVGTGGNSGSPLHF
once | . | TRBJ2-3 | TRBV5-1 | TGCGCCAGCAGCTTTGAACAGAGTTTGCACAATACGCAGTATTTT | CASSFEQSLHNTQYF
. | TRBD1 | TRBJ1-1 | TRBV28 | TGTGCCAGCAGCCTCGACAGGGGGAATACTGAAGCTTTCTTT | CASSLDRGNTEAFF
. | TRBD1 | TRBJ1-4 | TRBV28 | TGTGCCAGCAGCCAGGACAGGGCAAATGAAAAACTGTTTTTT | CASSQDRANEKLFF
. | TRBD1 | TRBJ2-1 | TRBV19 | TGTGCCAGTAGGACCTTGGACAGGGCGAGCTCCTACAATGAGCAGTTCTTC | CASRTLDRASSYNEQFF
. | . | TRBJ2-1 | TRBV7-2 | TGTGCCAGCAGCTTAGCATCAGGGATCTCCTACAATGAGCAGTTCTTC | CASSLASGISYNEQFF
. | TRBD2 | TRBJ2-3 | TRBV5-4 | TGTGCCAGCAGAAAACTAGCGGAATCCACAGATACGCAGTATTTT | CASRKLAESTDTQYF
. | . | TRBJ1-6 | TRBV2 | TGTGCCACCAGCGGGACCGGGGGTTCACCCCTCCACTTT | CATSGTGGSPLHF
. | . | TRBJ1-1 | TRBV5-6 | TGTGCCAGCAGCTTATTCCCGGAGGCAATGAACACTGAAGCTTTCTTT | CASSLFPEAMNTEAFF
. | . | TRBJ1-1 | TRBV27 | TGTGCCAGCAGTTTTAGATCCGCTAACACTGAAGCTTTCTTT | CASSFRSANTEAFF
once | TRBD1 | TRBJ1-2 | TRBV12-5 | TGTGCTAGTGGTTCCCGACAGGGGGGCCCCACAGGAGGCTACACCTTC | CASGSRQGGPTGGYTF
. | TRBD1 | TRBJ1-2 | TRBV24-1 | TGTGCCACCAGTGACTCAGACAGGGGGCAGAGGGGCTACACCTTC | CATSDSDRGQRGYTF
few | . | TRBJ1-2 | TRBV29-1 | TGCAGCGTTGAGGCTAGCCGCTCTAACTATGGCTACACCTTC | CSVEASRSNYGYTF
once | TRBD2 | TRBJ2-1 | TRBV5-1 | TGCGCCAGCAGCTTTAGCTACGGGGGGACCTACAATGAGCAGTTCTTC | CASSFSYGGTYNEQFF
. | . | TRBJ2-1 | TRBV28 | TGTGCCAGCAGCCCGGTGTCCCCCAATGAGCAGTTCTTC | CASSPVSPNEQFF
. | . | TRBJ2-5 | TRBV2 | TGTGCCAGCAGCCTACAGGGGAGGTCTGGGGAGACCCAGTACTTC | CASSLQGRSGETQYF
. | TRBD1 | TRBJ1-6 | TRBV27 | TGTGCCAGCAGACTTGGACAGGGAGTTTCACCCCTCCACTTT | CASRLGQGVSPLHF
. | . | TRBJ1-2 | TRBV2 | TGTGCCAGCACGGGTGATAGCTATGGCTACACCTTC | CASTGDSYGYTF
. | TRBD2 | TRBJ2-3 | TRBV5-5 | TGTGCCAGCAGCTTGGGAACTAGCGGGAGCACAGATACGCAGTATTTT | CASSLGTSGSTDTQYF
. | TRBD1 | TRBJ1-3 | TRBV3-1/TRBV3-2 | TGTGCCAGCAGCCAAGAGGGACAGGGGCCTATCTCTGGAAACACCATATATTTT | CASSQEGQGPISGNTIYF
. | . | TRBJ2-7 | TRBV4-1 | TGCGCCAGCAGCCAAGCGTCCGACCAGGGTCGGTACGAGCAGTACTTC | CASSQASDQGRYEQYF
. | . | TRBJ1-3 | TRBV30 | TGTGCCTGGACCTTGAGAAACCCCTATACTGGAAACACCATATATTTT | CAWTLRNPYTGNTIYF
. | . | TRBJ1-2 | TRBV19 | TGTGCCAGTAGTAGAGATAGGACTGTGGACTATGGCTACACCTTC | CASSRDRTVDYGYTF
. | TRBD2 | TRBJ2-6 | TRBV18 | TGTGCCAGCTCAAGGACTAGCGGGGGCTCTGGGGCCAACGTCCTGACTTTC | CASSRTSGGSGANVLTF
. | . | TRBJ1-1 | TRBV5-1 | TGCGCCAGCAGCTTGGAGGGCCAGGGGAGCGGAATGAACACTGAAGCTTTCTTT | CASSLEGQGSGMNTEAFF
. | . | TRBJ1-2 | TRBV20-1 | TGCAGTGCTAGTGCCGGACAGCCTAACTATGGCTACACCTTC | CSASAGQPNYGYTF
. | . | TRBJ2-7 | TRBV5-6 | TGTGCCAGCAGCGTGGACTACTCCTACGAGCAGTACTTC | CASSVDYSYEQYF
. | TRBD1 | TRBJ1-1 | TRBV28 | TGTGCCAGCAGTTTATCGAGGGGGCGCAGTACTGAAGCTTTCTTT | CASSLSRGRSTEAFF
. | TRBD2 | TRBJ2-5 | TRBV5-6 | TGTGCCAGCAGCTTGCTAGCGGGAAACCAAGAGACCCAGTACTTC | CASSLLAGNQETQYF
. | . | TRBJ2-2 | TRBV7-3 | TGTGCCAGCAGCTTATTCGGCCGGGGAGCATCGAACACCGGGGAGCTGTTTTTT | CASSLFGRGASNTGELFF
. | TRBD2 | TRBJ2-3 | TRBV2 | TGTGCCAGCAGAGAGCGGGATCGCACAGATACGCAGTATTTT | CASRERDRTDTQYF
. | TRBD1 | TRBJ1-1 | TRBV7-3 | TGTGCCAGCAGCTCTGGGACAGTGATGGGGGTTAACACTGAAGCTTTCTTT | CASSSGTVMGVNTEAFF
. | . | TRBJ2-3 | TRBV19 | TGTGCCAGTAGTATCGAAGGGGGGGCCGTAACAGATACGCAGTATTTT | CASSIEGGAVTDTQYF
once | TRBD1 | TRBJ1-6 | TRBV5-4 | TGTGCCAGCAGCTGGGGGACAGTGGATAATTCACCCCTCCACTTT | CASSWGTVDNSPLHF
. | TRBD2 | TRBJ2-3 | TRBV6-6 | TGTGCCAGCAGTCTGAGAGGTCTGGCGACTAGCGGGAGCTCAGATACGCAGTATTTT | CASSLRGLATSGSSDTQYF
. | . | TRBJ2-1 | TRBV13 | TGTGCCAGCAGCTTAGGAGTAGACAATGAGCAGTTCTTC | CASSLGVDNEQFF
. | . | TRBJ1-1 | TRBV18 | TGTGCCAGCTCACCTTCCGGGGAGCGAGGCACTGAAGCTTTCTTT | CASSPSGERGTEAFF
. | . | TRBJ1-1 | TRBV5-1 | TGCGCCAGCAGCTTGGTAGGCAGGGAAACTGAAGCTTTCTTT | CASSLVGRETEAFF
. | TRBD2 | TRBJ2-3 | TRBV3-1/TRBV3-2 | TGTGCCAGCAGCCAAAGGGAGATGTCTAGCGGGAGATCAGATACGCAGTATTTT | CASSQREMSSGRSDTQYF